The 23 T cell receptor beta chains below were found in one sample sequenced in a study of post-analysis software for immune sequencing data. Prepared TCR beta cDNA libraries contained unique molecular identifiers. TCRdb re-called the PCR reads with MiXCR, one entry per CDR3 protein. Of approximately 730,000 distinct CDR3 sequences in the sample, about 43% were seen once. The antigens for these receptors are not known. Whole-study results and caveats: In patients, TRBV5-6, TRBV5-1 and TRBV20-1 belonged to five TRBV segments found more frequently than in controls.

Sequencing was carried out using blood. The receptors stem from a girl aged 10 to 17 with multiple sclerosis.

The V call is TRBV25-1, the J call TRBJ2-2; 7 bases agree with TRBD1. CDR1 and CDR2 (germline): MGHDK, SYGVNS. Trimming removed 3 bases from V and 13 bases from J; junction bases left unmatched: 5. The CDR3 runs to 12 residues. The DNA for the CDR3 is TGTGCCAGCAGTGATGGGACAGTAGGGCTGTTTTTT. This gives the protein CASSDGTVGLFF.

This clonotype has a handful of counts. The rearrangement links TRBV12-3 or TRBV12-4 to TRBJ2-2; no clear D. With 6 bases removed from V and 2 bases from J, the gap between germline ends came to 16 bases. The CDR3 runs to 16 residues. The CDR3 DNA follows: TGTGCCAGCAGCCGACCGTTGACACAAAACACCGGGGAGCTGTTTTTT. Translated: CASSRPLTQNTGELFF.

The chain carries TRBV7-9 and TRBJ2-7; 9 positions match TRBD1. Germline lookup yields CDR1 SEHNR and CDR2 FQNEAQ (reference sequence). V shed 5 bases and J 6 bases; nucleotides not matched to a gene: 8. CDR3 size: 14 residues. The CDR3 loop is CASSPRDRVIEQYF. In DNA, the CDR3 is TGTGCCAGCAGCCCTAGGGACAGGGTAATCGAGCAGTACTTC.

In its sample, this clonotype was seen once. The chain couples TRBV12-3 or TRBV12-4 to TRBJ1-4; perhaps TRBD1 as D (6 bases). CDR3 size: 13 residues. The germline V and J ends were trimmed by 5 bases and 4 bases, with 8 bases remaining between them. The CDR3 nucleotides read TGTGCCAGCAGTGGGGGCCTTAATGAAAAACTGTTTTTT. Translated: CASSGGLNEKLFF.

The rearrangement joins TRBV7-9 to TRBJ2-6, with 9 nucleotides matching TRBD1. Germline assignment: CDR1 SEHNR and CDR2 FQNEAQ (reference sequence). The CDR3 totals 18 residues. Trimming cost V 5 bases and J 2 bases; bases outside gene matches: 10. The CDR3 sequence: CASSPKSGTGTGANVLTF. In nucleotides, the CDR3 is TGTGCCAGCAGCCCTAAATCCGGGACAGGGACTGGGGCCAACGTCCTGACTTTC.

This chain joins TRBV20-1 and TRBJ2-1; 9 positions match TRBD2. In germline, CDR1 is DFQATT, CDR2 SNEGSKA (reference sequence). The CDR3 is 13 residues long. J lost 10 bases, V lost 3 bases, and 7 bases had no gene match. Written as DNA, the CDR3 is TGCAGTGCTAGCTGGACTAGCGCCATGGAGCAGTTCTTC. Translated, it gives CSASWTSAMEQFF.

This chain links TRBV4-3 with TRBJ1-4; the match to TRBD1 covers 10 bases. The CDR3 contains 16 residues. J lost 8 bases, V lost 1 base, and 7 bases had no gene match. From germline, CDR1 is LGHNA and CDR2 YSLEER. The CDR3 coding sequence is TGCGCCAGCAGCCAAGGGCACGGGACAGGGGTGGAAAAACTGTTTTTT. Its translation is CASSQGHGTGVEKLFF.

This clonotype was counted between two and nine times. V gene TRBV5-6 combines with J gene TRBJ2-4; D may be TRBD1 or TRBD2 (6 bases each). The CDR3 is 15 amino acids. Trimming left V 0 bases short and J 8 bases short, with 15 bases between. Germline V CDR1 and CDR2: SGHDT, YYEEEE. CDR3 sequence: CASSLEQGGQDIQYF. The CDR3 DNA reads as TGTGCCAGCAGCTTGGAACAAGGGGGGCAGGACATTCAGTACTTC.

The sample holds a few counts of this clonotype. V is TRBV12-3 or TRBV12-4 and J is TRBJ2-3; 8 positions agree with TRBD2. After removal of 8 bases from V and 5 bases from J, the junction contained 12 bases not matched to a gene. This CDR3 comprises 15 residues. CDR3 nucleotide sequence: TGTGCCAGCCCTCCGGGACTAGTGGCGCAAGATACGCAGTATTTT. The encoded protein is CASPPGLVAQDTQYF.

The chain has TRBV21-1 and TRBJ1-6. TRBV21-1 is shown as a pseudogene. The CDR3 consists of 16 residues. The CDR3 DNA sequence: TGTGCCAGCAGCCCCAGAGGAGTAGGGAATAATTCACCCCTCCACTTT. Its translation: CASSPRGVGNNSPLHF.

The V gene is TRBV12-3 or TRBV12-4, the J gene TRBJ2-3; D might be TRBD2 (5 bases). The CDR3 totals 12 residues. Trimming pared 5 bases from V and 4 bases from J, leaving 7 bases between. CDR3 DNA sequence: TGTGCCAGCAGTCCGAGGGCAGATACGCAGTATTTT. The encoded protein is CASSPRADTQYF.

The chain has TRBV12-3 or TRBV12-4 and TRBJ1-2; D perhaps matches TRBD1 (6 bases). V was shortened by 7 bases and J by 9 bases, with 21 bases between the two germline ends. This CDR3 is built from 14 residues. The CDR3 is CASTKRGAAYCYTF. CDR3 nucleotide sequence: TGTGCCAGCACCAAAAGGGGGGCGGCTTATTGCTACACCTTC.

This clonotype has more than one count but fewer than ten. The CDR3: CASSLSPTAGEQYF. For the CDR3, the DNA is TGTGCCAGCAGCTTATCCCCGACAGCCGGGGAGCAGTACTTC. J is TRBJ2-5 and V is TRBV7-9; D may match TRBD1 or TRBD2 (5 bases each). V was shortened by 2 bases and J by 11 bases, with 18 bases between the two germline ends. This CDR3 has 14 residues. Looked up from germline, CDR1 is SEHNR and CDR2 is FQNEAQ (reference sequence). Full variable domain (rest looked up from reference TRBV7-9 and TRBJ2-5): DTGVSQNPRHKITKRGQNVTFRCDPISEHNRLYWYRQTLGQGPEFLTYFQNEAQLEKSRLLSDRFSAERPKGSFSTLEIQRTEQGDSAMYLCASSLSPTAGEQYFGPGTRLLVL.

The chain links TRBV20-1 to TRBJ1-6; D ambiguous. Germline V gene sequence: CDR1 DFQATT, CDR2 SNEGSKA (reference sequence). V dropped 1 base and J dropped 7 bases, with 8 bases sitting between them. The CDR3 runs 13 residues. CDR3 residues: CSARGEGNSPLHF. CDR3 nucleotides: TGCAGTGCTAGAGGGGAGGGAAATTCACCCCTCCACTTT.

J is TRBJ2-1 and V is TRBV20-1; 13 bases are shared with TRBD2. In germline, CDR1 is DFQATT, CDR2 SNEGSKA (reference sequence). V shed 5 bases and J 5 bases; nucleotides not matched to a gene: 9. The CDR3 runs to 16 residues. CDR3 bases: TGCAGTGCTGCCGGGACTAGCGGGATATTCCACAATGAGCAGTTCTTC. This translates into CSAAGTSGIFHNEQFF.

A few counts support this clonotype. This chain links TRBV27 with TRBJ2-3; 8 bases fit TRBD2. J was trimmed by 1 base and V by 5 bases; bases with no gene match: 11. The germline V gene has CDR1 MNHEY and CDR2 SMNVEV (reference sequence). The CDR3 is 17 residues long. In DNA, the CDR3 is TGTGCCAGCAGTACTTATAGCGGGACTGCTGGCACAGATACGCAGTATTTT. As protein: CASSTYSGTAGTDTQYF.

This clonotype was seen more than once but under ten times. The rearrangement uses TRBV2 and TRBJ2-7; a possible D gene is TRBD2 (5 bases). Germline CDR1 is SNHLY and CDR2 is FYNNEI. The V and J ends lost 6 bases and 9 bases respectively, with 9 bases between them. The CDR3 loop spans 10 amino acids. The CDR3 here is CASSDYGQYF. CDR3 bases: TGTGCCAGCAGCGACTATGGGCAGTACTTC.

V and J are TRBV7-9 and TRBJ2-7, with 8 positions matching TRBD1. With 3 bases clipped from V and 1 base from J, the junction kept 5 bases outside the gene matches. CDR1 and CDR2 from the germline V gene are SEHNR and FQNEAQ (reference sequence). CDR3 size: 15 residues. This CDR3 is CASSFTGGKSYEQYF. The CDR3 DNA follows: TGTGCCAGCAGCTTCACAGGGGGGAAATCCTACGAGCAGTACTTC.

The rearrangement joins TRBV29-1 to TRBJ1-1, with 9 nucleotides matching TRBD1. The CDR3 covers 15 residues. Germline loops: CDR1 SQVTM, CDR2 ANQGSEA. V shed 0 bases, J shed 0 bases, and the junction held 2 bases outside the gene matches. The CDR3 here is CSVEDRQGVNTEAFF. The CDR3 nucleotides are TGCAGCGTTGAAGATCGACAGGGGGTGAACACTGAAGCTTTCTTT. Together with reference TRBV29-1 and TRBJ1-1, the CDR3 gives the full variable domain: SAVISQKPSRDICQRGTSLTIQCQVDSQVTMMFWYRQQPGQSLTLIATANQGSEATYESGFVIDKFPISRPNLTFSTLTVSNMSPEDSSIYLCSVEDRQGVNTEAFFGQGTRLTVV.

This chain joins TRBV7-9 and TRBJ1-2; no definite D call. This CDR3 comprises 13 residues. Germline CDR1 and CDR2: SEHNR and FQNEAQ (reference sequence). V lost 6 bases, J lost 2 bases, and 10 bases lay in between. CDR3: CASRLDGNYGYTF. The CDR3 nucleotides read TGTGCCAGCAGATTGGACGGCAACTATGGCTACACCTTC.

This sequence joins TRBV6-5 and TRBJ2-2; a weak D match, TRBD2 (5 bases). Trimming removed 2 bases from V and 3 bases from J, with 10 bases in between. Germline-derived CDR1 and CDR2 are MNHEY and SVGAGI. The length of the CDR3 is 15 residues. The CDR3 DNA is TGTGCCAGCAGTTACGCGGGCCACGACACCGGGGAGCTGTTTTTT. Its translation: CASSYAGHDTGELFF.

The J gene is TRBJ1-2, the V gene TRBV27; TRBD1 might be the D (6 bases). Trimming took 3 bases from V and 8 from J, leaving 10 bases between them. Germline V CDR1 and CDR2: MNHEY, SMNVEV (reference sequence). There are 12 residues in the CDR3. The CDR3 is CASSFRGDGYTF. DNA of the CDR3: TGTGCCAGCAGTTTCAGGGGTGACGGCTACACCTTC.

The genes are TRBV20-1 and TRBJ1-2, with D possibly being TRBD1 (6 bases). Trimming stripped 6 bases from V and 3 bases from J, with 20 bases between. The CDR3 length is 15 residues. Per germline, CDR1 DFQATT and CDR2 SNEGSKA (reference sequence). CDR3 amino acids: CSARTATGPYYGYTF. As DNA, the CDR3 is TGCAGTGCCAGGACAGCCACCGGGCCCTACTATGGCTACACCTTC.